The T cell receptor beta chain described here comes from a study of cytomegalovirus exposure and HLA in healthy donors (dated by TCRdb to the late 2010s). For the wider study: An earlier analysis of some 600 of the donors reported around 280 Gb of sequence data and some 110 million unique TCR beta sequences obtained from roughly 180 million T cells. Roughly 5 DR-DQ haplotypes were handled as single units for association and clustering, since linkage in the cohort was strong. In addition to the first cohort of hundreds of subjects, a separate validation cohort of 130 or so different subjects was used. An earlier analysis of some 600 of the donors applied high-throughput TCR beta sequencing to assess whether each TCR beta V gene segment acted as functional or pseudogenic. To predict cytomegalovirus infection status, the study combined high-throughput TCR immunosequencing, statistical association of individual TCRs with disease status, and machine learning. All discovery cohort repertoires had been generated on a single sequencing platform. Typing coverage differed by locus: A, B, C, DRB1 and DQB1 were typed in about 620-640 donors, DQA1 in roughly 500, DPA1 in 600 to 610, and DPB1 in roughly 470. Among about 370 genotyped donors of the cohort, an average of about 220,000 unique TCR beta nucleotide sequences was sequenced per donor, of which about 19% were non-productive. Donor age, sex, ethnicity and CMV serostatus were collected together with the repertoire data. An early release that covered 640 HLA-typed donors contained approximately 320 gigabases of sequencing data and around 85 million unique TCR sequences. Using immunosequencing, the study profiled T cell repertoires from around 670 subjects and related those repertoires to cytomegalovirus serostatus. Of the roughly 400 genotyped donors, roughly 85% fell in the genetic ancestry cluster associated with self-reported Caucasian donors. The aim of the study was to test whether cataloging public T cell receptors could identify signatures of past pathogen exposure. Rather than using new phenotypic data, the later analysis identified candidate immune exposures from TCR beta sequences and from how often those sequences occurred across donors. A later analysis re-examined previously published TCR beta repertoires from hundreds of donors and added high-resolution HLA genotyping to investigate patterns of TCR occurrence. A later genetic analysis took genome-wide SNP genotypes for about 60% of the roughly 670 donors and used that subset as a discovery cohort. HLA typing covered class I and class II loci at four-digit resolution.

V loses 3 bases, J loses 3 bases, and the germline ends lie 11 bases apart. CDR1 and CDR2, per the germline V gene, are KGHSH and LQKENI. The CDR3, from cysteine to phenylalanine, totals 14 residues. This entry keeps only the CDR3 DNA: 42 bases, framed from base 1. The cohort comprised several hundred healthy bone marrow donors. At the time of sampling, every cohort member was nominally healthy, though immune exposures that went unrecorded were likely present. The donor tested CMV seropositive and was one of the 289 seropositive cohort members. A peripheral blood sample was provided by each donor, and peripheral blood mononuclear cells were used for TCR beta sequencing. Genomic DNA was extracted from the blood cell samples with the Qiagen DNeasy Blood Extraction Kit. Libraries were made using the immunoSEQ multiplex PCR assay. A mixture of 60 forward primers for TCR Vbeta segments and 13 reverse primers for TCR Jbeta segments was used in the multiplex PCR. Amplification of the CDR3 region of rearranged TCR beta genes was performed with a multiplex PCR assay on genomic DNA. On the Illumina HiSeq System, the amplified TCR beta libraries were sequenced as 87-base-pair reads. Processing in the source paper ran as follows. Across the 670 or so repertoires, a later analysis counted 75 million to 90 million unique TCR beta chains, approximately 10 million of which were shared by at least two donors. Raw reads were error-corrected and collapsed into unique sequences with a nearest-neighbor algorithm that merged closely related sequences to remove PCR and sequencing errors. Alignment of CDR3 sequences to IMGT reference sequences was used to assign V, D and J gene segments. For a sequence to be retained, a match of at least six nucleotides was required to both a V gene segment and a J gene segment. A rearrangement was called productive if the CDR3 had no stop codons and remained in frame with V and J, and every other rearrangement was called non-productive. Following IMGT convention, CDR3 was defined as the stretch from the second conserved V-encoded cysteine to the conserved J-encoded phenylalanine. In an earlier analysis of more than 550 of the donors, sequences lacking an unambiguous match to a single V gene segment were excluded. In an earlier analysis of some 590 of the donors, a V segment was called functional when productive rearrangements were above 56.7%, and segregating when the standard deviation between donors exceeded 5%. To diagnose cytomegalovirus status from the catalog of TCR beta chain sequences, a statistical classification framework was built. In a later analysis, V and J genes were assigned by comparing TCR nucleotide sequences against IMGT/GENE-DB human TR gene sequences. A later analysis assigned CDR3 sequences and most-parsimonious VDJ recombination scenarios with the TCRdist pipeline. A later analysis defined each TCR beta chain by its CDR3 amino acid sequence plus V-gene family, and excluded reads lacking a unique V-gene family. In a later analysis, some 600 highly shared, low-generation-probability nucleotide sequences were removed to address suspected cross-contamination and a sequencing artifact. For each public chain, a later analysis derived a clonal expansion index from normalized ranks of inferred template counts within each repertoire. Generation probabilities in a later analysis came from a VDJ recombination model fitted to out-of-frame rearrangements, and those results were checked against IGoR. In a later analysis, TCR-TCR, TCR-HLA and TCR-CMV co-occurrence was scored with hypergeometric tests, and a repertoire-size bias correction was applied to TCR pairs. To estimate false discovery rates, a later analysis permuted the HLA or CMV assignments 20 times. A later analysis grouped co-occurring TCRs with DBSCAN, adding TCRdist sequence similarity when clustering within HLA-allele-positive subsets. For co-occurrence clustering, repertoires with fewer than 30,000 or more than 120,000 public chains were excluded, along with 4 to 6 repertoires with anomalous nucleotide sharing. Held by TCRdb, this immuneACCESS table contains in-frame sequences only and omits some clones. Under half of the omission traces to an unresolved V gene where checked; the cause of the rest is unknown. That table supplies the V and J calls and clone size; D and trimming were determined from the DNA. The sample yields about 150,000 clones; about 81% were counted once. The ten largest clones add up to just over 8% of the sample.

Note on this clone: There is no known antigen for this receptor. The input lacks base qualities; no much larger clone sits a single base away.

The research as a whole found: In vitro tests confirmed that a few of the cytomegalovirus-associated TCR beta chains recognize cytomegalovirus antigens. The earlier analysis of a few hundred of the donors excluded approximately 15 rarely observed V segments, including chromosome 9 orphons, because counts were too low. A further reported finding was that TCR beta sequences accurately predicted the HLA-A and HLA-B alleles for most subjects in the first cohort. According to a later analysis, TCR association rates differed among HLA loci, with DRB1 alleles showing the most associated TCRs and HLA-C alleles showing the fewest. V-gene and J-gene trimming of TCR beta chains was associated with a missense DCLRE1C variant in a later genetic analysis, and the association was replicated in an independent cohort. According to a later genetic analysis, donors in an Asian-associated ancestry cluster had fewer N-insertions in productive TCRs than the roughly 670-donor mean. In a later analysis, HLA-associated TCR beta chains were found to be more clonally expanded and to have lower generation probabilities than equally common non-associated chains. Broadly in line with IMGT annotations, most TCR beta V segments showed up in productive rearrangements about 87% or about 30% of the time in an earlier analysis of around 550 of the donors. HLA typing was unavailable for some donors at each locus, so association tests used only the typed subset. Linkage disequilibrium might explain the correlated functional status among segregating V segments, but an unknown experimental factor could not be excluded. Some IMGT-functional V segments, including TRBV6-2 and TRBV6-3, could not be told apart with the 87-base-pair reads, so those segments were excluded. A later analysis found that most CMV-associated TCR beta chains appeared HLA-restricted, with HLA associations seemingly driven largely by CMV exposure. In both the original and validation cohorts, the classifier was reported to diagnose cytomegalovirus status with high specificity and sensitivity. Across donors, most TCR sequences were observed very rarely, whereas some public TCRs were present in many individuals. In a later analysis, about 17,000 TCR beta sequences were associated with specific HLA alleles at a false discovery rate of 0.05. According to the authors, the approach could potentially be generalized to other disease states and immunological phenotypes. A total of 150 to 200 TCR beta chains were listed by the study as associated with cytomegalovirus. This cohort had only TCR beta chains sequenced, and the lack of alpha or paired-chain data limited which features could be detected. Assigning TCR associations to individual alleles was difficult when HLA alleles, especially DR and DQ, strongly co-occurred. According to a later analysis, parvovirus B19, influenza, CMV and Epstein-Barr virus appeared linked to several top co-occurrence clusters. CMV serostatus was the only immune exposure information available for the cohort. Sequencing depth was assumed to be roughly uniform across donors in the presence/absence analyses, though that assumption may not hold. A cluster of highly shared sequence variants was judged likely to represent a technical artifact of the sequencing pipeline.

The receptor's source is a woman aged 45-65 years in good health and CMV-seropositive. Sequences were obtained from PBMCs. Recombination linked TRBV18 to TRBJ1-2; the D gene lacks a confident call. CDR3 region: CASSPRTIDYGYTF. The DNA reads TGTGCCAGCTCACCTCGGACTATCGACTATGGCTACACCTTC.